These 23 T cell receptor beta chains were all obtained from the same sample, sequenced in a study of shared clonotypes between healthy human individuals. Assay used: immunoSEQ multiplex PCR; TCRdb lists only in-frame clones, some missing. Of about 460,000 clones listed, roughly three quarters are singletons. The sequencing sample was made of PBMCs. These receptors came from a woman between 35 and 50 years old in good health. Some clones in this sample may be carry-over from other donors' samples.

The genes are TRBV6-5 and TRBJ2-7; TRBD2 matches at 9 bases. Per the germline V gene, CDR1 is MNHEY and CDR2 is SVGAGI. CDR3 length: 15 amino acids. J lost 3 bases, V lost 2 bases, and 5 bases had no gene match. Here the CDR3 DNA reads TGTGCCAGCAGTTACCGTAGCGGGGGAATCTACGAGCAGTACTTC. Translation gives CASSYRSGGIYEQYF.

DNA for the CDR3: TGTGCCATCATGGGAAGCGGGTTCGGGACAGATACGCAGTATTTT. As protein: CAIMGSGFGTDTQYF. V gene TRBV6-1 combines with J gene TRBJ2-3; maybe TRBD2 (6 bases). Germline V gene lookup returns CDR1 MNHNS and CDR2 SASEGT. V was cut by 10 bases and J by 3 bases, with 20 bases left in between. This CDR3 contains 15 residues.

This chain connects TRBV28 to TRBJ1-6, with TRBD1 identical over 8 bases. The V gene's germline CDR1 is MDHEN and CDR2 SYDVKM. J was trimmed by 9 bases and V by 5 bases; bases with no gene match: 6. The CDR3 has 14 residues. DNA of the CDR3: TGTGCCAGCAGTCGGGGACAGGACGGTTCACCCCTCCACTTT. Translating gives CASSRGQDGSPLHF. Filled out from reference TRBV28 and TRBJ1-6, the complete variable domain reads DVKVTQSSRYLVKRTGEKVFLECVQDMDHENMFWYRQDPGLGLRLIYFSYDVKMKEKGDIPEGYSVSREKKERFSLILESASTNQTSMYLCASSRGQDGSPLHFGNGTRLTVT.

The V and J genes are TRBV5-1 and TRBJ1-2; D unclear. The CDR3 length is 13 residues. CDR1 and CDR2 (germline): SGHRS, YFSETQ. V lost 4 bases to trimming and J lost 8 bases, with 15 bases between them. CDR3 protein: CASSPRVSLGYTF. The DNA of the CDR3 is TGCGCCAGCAGCCCTAGGGTATCCCTCGGCTACACCTTC. Together with reference TRBV5-1 and TRBJ1-2, the CDR3 gives the full variable domain: KAGVTQTPRYLIKTRGQQVTLSCSPISGHRSVSWYQQTPGQGLQFLFEYFSETQRNKGNFPGRFSGRQFSNSRSEMNVSTLELGDSALYLCASSPRVSLGYTFGSGTRLTVV.

The gene calls are TRBV15 and TRBJ2-7, with 7 nucleotides matching TRBD1. The CDR3 covers 15 residues. Germline V gives CDR1 LNHNV, CDR2 YYDKDF (reference sequence). The ends lost 3 bases at V and 1 base at J; junction bases unmatched: 6. Here the CDR3 reads CATSSRTGESYEQYF. The CDR3 nucleotides are TGTGCCACCAGCAGCCGGACAGGTGAATCCTACGAGCAGTACTTC. The entire variable domain, with the rest obtained from reference TRBV15 and TRBJ2-7, is as follows: DAMVIQNPRYQVTQFGKPVTLSCSQTLNHNVMYWYQQKSSQAPKLLFHYYDKDFNNEADTPDNFQSRRPNTSFCFLDIRSPGLGDTAMYLCATSSRTGESYEQYFGPGTRLTVT.

The V call is TRBV29-1, the J call TRBJ2-7, with 7 bases that match TRBD2. Unmatched junction bases numbered 5, after V lost 4 bases and J lost 2 bases. The germline gives CDR1 SQVTM, CDR2 ANQGSEA. The CDR3 is 13 amino acids. DNA of the CDR3: TGCAGCGTTGGAGCGGGAAATACCTACGAGCAGTACTTC. This gives the protein CSVGAGNTYEQYF.

V and J are TRBV7-2 and TRBJ2-6; D possibly matches TRBD1 or TRBD2 (6 bases each). CDR1 SGHTA and CDR2 FQGNSA come from the germline V gene. Trimming stripped 4 bases from V and 2 bases from J, with 9 bases between. The CDR3 totals 15 residues. CDR3 nucleotide sequence: TGTGCCAGCAGCTCGGGGGCGCCTGGGGCCAACGTCCTGACTTTC. Its translation is CASSSGAPGANVLTF.

The chain links TRBV28 to TRBJ1-2, with D possibly TRBD1 on 5 matching bases. CDR3 length equals 16 residues. Per the germline V gene, CDR1 is MDHEN and CDR2 is SYDVKM. V lost 0 bases and J lost 3, with 14 bases in between. The CDR3 spells CASSLWQGLKYYGYTF. CDR3 nucleotides: TGTGCCAGCAGTTTATGGCAGGGACTTAAATACTATGGCTACACCTTC.

The chain is built from TRBV6-1 and TRBJ2-7; TRBD1 or TRBD2 may be the D gene (5 bases each). The V gene lost 2 bases and the J gene lost 4 bases, with 9 bases spanning the gap. Germline lookup yields CDR1 MNHNS and CDR2 SASEGT. The CDR3 extends over 13 amino acids. CDR3 sequence reads: CASSELWGYEQYF. CDR3 in DNA: TGTGCCAGCAGTGAATTATGGGGGTACGAGCAGTACTTC.

The chain employs TRBV27 and TRBJ2-1; TRBD1 matches at 8 bases. Germline trimming cut 6 bases from V and 7 bases from J; bases unmatched to any gene: 17. Germline lookup yields CDR1 MNHEY and CDR2 SMNVEV (reference sequence). The CDR3 extends over 17 amino acids. The CDR3 loop is CASRVTWTGSLSNEQFF. CDR3 DNA sequence: TGTGCCAGCAGGGTGACTTGGACAGGGTCTTTATCAAATGAGCAGTTCTTC.

This clone was recorded at least ten times. The V and J genes are TRBV28 and TRBJ1-1; the D gene is possibly TRBD1 (5 bases). Trimming shortened V by 2 bases and J by 0 bases, and 7 bases separated the two germline ends. CDR1 and CDR2 (germline): MDHEN, SYDVKM. This CDR3 region has 14 residues. The CDR3 here is CASSLQQVNTEAFF. In DNA form, the CDR3 reads TGTGCCAGCAGTTTACAACAGGTGAACACTGAAGCTTTCTTT.

J is TRBJ1-2 and V is TRBV4-2, with no clear D. This CDR3 comprises 11 residues. Germline V gene lookup returns CDR1 LGHNA and CDR2 YNFKEQ. Trimming pared 7 bases from V and 8 bases from J, leaving 11 bases between. Here the CDR3 DNA reads TGTGCCAGCACCTCATATAGCGGCTACACCTTC. It is translated as CASTSYSGYTF.

V and J are TRBV5-1 and TRBJ2-1; D is possibly TRBD2 (5 bases). Germline CDR1 SGHRS, CDR2 YFSETQ. The CDR3 loop spans 14 amino acids. V shed 3 bases and J shed 7 bases, with 14 bases lying between them. CDR3 coding DNA: TGCGCCAGCAGCTCGGGCGGGTTGGGGAATGAGCAGTTCTTC. Translated, it gives CASSSGGLGNEQFF.

This clone was detected once. The chain combines TRBV30 with TRBJ2-4; D might be TRBD2 (5 bases). V shed 0 bases and J shed 10 bases, with 10 bases lying between them. Germline V gives CDR1 GTSNPN, CDR2 SVGIG (reference sequence). CDR3 length equals 12 residues. The CDR3 loop is CAWSVRGSIQYF. The CDR3 nucleotides read TGTGCCTGGAGTGTTCGGGGAAGTATTCAGTACTTC.

The V and J genes are TRBV18 and TRBJ2-2, with 13 bases identical to TRBD2. Trimming removed 5 bases from V and 6 bases from J; junction bases left unmatched: 9. Germline lookup yields CDR1 KGHSH and CDR2 LQKENI. The CDR3 is 17 amino acids. The DNA for the CDR3 is TGTGCCAGCTCATCATACAGGACTAGCGGGAGTTCCGGGGAGCTGTTTTTT. It yields the protein CASSSYRTSGSSGELFF.

This chain connects TRBV2 to TRBJ2-2, with D perhaps matching TRBD2 (5 bases). Between the trimmed V and J ends, which lost 11 bases and 7 bases, there was a span of 17 bases. The CDR3 has 13 residues. CDR1 and CDR2 from the germline V gene are SNHLY and FYNNEI. The CDR3 DNA sequence: TGTGCCGGACGGACTGCGCGGAGCGGGGAGCTGTTTTTT. It encodes CAGRTARSGELFF.

The table lists this clone with a few counts. The same CDR3 can be traced to other DNA sequences in this sample. The J gene is TRBJ2-6, the V gene TRBV15, with a tentative D call TRBD2 (6 bases). There are 16 residues in the CDR3. CDR1 and CDR2 (germline): LNHNV, YYDKDF (reference sequence). The V end was cut by 1 base, the J end by 4 bases, with 11 bases between. The CDR3 loop reads CATSRGGARGANVLTF. The CDR3 DNA follows: TGTGCCACCAGCAGAGGCGGGGCGCGGGGGGCCAACGTCCTGACTTTC.

A few counts support this clone. The chain is built from TRBV6-6 and TRBJ2-1, with D tentatively TRBD1 (5 bases). Trimming shortened V by 5 bases and J by 9 bases, and 11 bases separated the two germline ends. The CDR3 length is 12 residues. Germline assignment: CDR1 MNHNY and CDR2 SVGAGI (reference sequence). CDR3 nucleotides: TGTGCCAGCAGTCCGCGACAGAGTGAGCAGTTCTTC. Its protein product is CASSPRQSEQFF.

A word on this clone: The identical CDR3 is also encoded by other nucleotide sequences in the sample. This sequence joins TRBV27 and TRBJ2-7; 7 positions match TRBD1. Losses at the gene ends were 6 bases for V and 3 bases for J; bases not matched to a gene: 5. The CDR3 runs 13 residues. Germline CDR1 and CDR2: MNHEY and SMNVEV (reference sequence). The CDR3 nucleotides read TGTGCCAGCAGCAGACAGGGACGCTACGAGCAGTACTTC. Its protein product is CASSRQGRYEQYF.

V usage is TRBV5-1 and J usage is TRBJ2-7; no reliable D call. The CDR3 is 17 amino acids. CDR1 SGHRS and CDR2 YFSETQ come from the germline V gene. Trimming took 0 bases from V and 1 from J, leaving 17 bases between them. CDR3: CASSLAVLSTFSYEQYF. The DNA for the CDR3 is TGCGCCAGCAGCTTGGCCGTTTTGAGCACCTTTTCCTACGAGCAGTACTTC.

This clone was recorded only once. The genes are TRBV7-9 and TRBJ2-5; D tentatively reads TRBD1 or TRBD2 (5 bases each). The CDR3 sequence is 14 residues long. Germline V gene lookup returns CDR1 SEHNR and CDR2 FQNEAQ (reference sequence). The V end lost 5 bases, the J end lost 2 bases, and 12 bases lay between the germline ends. The CDR3 region is CASSPQGVQETQYF. CDR3 coding DNA: TGTGCCAGCAGCCCCCAGGGAGTTCAAGAGACCCAGTACTTC.

The chain recombines TRBV5-6 with TRBJ2-5; weak D call: TRBD2 (7 bases). V was pared by 0 bases and J by 7 bases, with 19 bases between. CDR1 SGHDT and CDR2 YYEEEE come from the germline V gene. The CDR3 sequence is 16 residues long. The DNA for the CDR3 is TGTGCCAGCAGCTTGGGTCGACTAGCTCGAGGGGGGACCCAGTACTTC. As protein: CASSLGRLARGGTQYF. Full variable domain (rest looked up from reference TRBV5-6 and TRBJ2-5): DAGVTQSPTHLIKTRGQQVTLRCSPKSGHDTVSWYQQALGQGPQFIFQYYEEEERQRGNFPDRFSGHQFPNYSSELNVNALLLGDSALYLCASSLGRLARGGTQYFGPGTRLLVL.

The chain joins TRBV7-3 to TRBJ1-5, with D possibly being TRBD1 (6 bases). V was cut by 5 bases and J by 0 bases, with 17 bases left in between. Germline V gene data show CDR1 as SGHTA and CDR2 as FQGTGA. The CDR3 spans 17 residues. CDR3 coding DNA: TGTGCCAGCAGCAAAACTGCGGGAGGGGGTAGCAATCAGCCCCAGCATTTT. Its protein is CASSKTAGGGSNQPQHF.